This T cell receptor (beta chain) was obtained from a study of T cell responses to AZD1222 COVID-19 vaccine. Libraries were prepared by immunoSEQ multiplex PCR; TCRdb keeps only in-frame clonotypes and omits some of them. The sample gives 83,000 or so clones, 86% of which show up once; 8.7% is in the top ten. V was pared by 5 bases and J by 3 bases, with 9 bases of the junction left unmatched. There are 16 residues in the CDR3. CDR1 is SGHAT and CDR2 is FQNNGV in the germline V gene. This clone has just one count. Its antigen is currently unknown. Overall study results and limits: Donors were mostly white British, more females; clonal diversity possibly underestimated.

The source of this sequence is an adult in good health. This material consisted of peripheral blood, taken on day 0 of AZD1222 vaccination. The chain is built from TRBV11-2 and TRBJ2-3; 9 bases match TRBD2. Here the CDR3 reads CASSPYAGGGTDTQYF. CDR3 DNA sequence: TGTGCCAGCAGCCCCTATGCGGGAGGGGGAACAGATACGCAGTATTTT.